These 30 T cell receptor beta chains were sequenced from one sample in a study of post-analysis software for immune sequencing data. Findings and limits, study-wide: Patients had higher frequencies than controls of a handful of TRBV segments, including TRBV5-6, TRBV5-1 and TRBV20-1.

The authors incorporated unique molecular identifiers into the TCR beta cDNA libraries. Each CDR3 protein gets one entry after TCRdb re-called the PCR reads with MiXCR. The sample contains about 200,000 distinct CDR3 sequences, roughly 30% of which appear only once. These receptors are not linked to any known antigen. Sequences were obtained from blood. All receptors derive from a girl aged 2 to 17 with multiple sclerosis.

This clonotype was observed a few times. The V and J genes are TRBV6-2 or TRBV6-3 and TRBJ1-5, with D possibly TRBD1 on 5 matching bases. The CDR3 has 15 amino acids. Trimming stripped 2 bases from V and 2 bases from J, with 10 bases between. Germline CDR1 is MNHEY and CDR2 is SVGEGT. The CDR3 DNA is TGTGCCAGCAGTTACGTGGGCAGGGGCAATCAGCCCCAGCATTTT. It codes for CASSYVGRGNQPQHF.

The chain has TRBV5-1 and TRBJ2-7, with TRBD1 matching over 7 bases. Losses at the gene ends were 2 bases for V and 0 bases for J; bases not matched to a gene: 2. This CDR3 is built from 14 residues. Germline assignment: CDR1 SGHRS and CDR2 YFSETQ. The CDR3 protein is CASSFQGDSYEQYF. The CDR3 bases are TGCGCCAGCAGCTTCCAGGGGGACTCCTACGAGCAGTACTTC.

This clonotype came up a few times. The gene calls are TRBV12-3 or TRBV12-4 and TRBJ1-1, with D unclear. This CDR3 region has 14 residues. Trimming took off 7 bases at V and 4 bases at J, with 16 bases between the two ends. CDR3: CASTSRGIGTEAFF. The CDR3, as DNA: TGTGCCAGCACCTCACGTGGGATCGGCACTGAAGCTTTCTTT.

CDR3 coding DNA: TGTGCCAGCAGTGAATTCGGGGCAGATATTGCGAGTCAGCCCCAGCATTTT. It is translated as CASSEFGADIASQPQHF. The chain joins TRBV25-1 to TRBJ1-5; D is possibly TRBD1 (5 bases). The CDR3 is 17 amino acids. Trimming shortened V by 1 base and J by 6 bases, and 19 bases separated the two germline ends. Looked up from germline, CDR1 is MGHDK and CDR2 is SYGVNS. Filled out from reference TRBV25-1 and TRBJ1-5, the complete variable domain reads EADIYQTPRYLVIGTGKKITLECSQTMGHDKMYWYQQDPGMELHLIHYSYGVNSTEKGDLSSESTVSRIRTEHFPLTLESARPSHTSQYLCASSEFGADIASQPQHFGDGTRLSIL.

Ten or more counts support this clonotype. The J gene is TRBJ2-7, the V gene TRBV5-6, with a possible D match to TRBD1 (6 bases). The CDR3 loop spans 13 amino acids. Germline CDR1 SGHDT, CDR2 YYEEEE. Between the trimmed V and J ends, which lost 4 bases and 0 bases, there was a span of 8 bases. CDR3 bases: TGTGCCAGCAGCCCGGGACACTCCTACGAGCAGTACTTC. It is translated as CASSPGHSYEQYF.

This clonotype was observed many times. The CDR3 DNA is TGCGCCAGCAGCCCAGGTCGGGGCGGTAATGAAAAACTGTTTTTT. It is translated as CASSPGRGGNEKLFF. The J gene is TRBJ1-4, the V gene TRBV5-1; D perhaps matches TRBD1 (5 bases). V was trimmed by 4 bases and J by 4 bases, leaving 14 bases between them. This CDR3 is built from 15 residues. CDR1 is SGHRS and CDR2 is YFSETQ in the germline V gene.

The chain is built from TRBV6-6 and TRBJ2-2; D is ambiguous. The CDR3 consists of 13 residues. V was cut by 2 bases and J by 3 bases, with 4 bases left in between. Per germline, CDR1 MNHNY and CDR2 SVGAGI (reference sequence). The CDR3 loop is CASSYAYTGELFF. The CDR3 DNA reads as TGTGCCAGCAGTTACGCTTACACCGGGGAGCTGTTTTTT.

This clonotype was seen at least ten times. This chain uses TRBV20-1 with TRBJ1-2, with TRBD1 identical over 7 bases. This CDR3 is 15 amino acids long. Germline assignment: CDR1 DFQATT and CDR2 SNEGSKA (reference sequence). The J segment lost 1 base and the V segment lost 5 bases, leaving 10 bases of the junction unmatched. The CDR3 here is CSARKGAAFNYGYTF. DNA of the CDR3: TGCAGTGCTCGAAAGGGGGCTGCGTTTAACTATGGCTACACCTTC.

The rearrangement joins TRBV7-9 to TRBJ2-7, with TRBD1 matching 9 bases. The CDR3 has 15 amino acids. CDR1 and CDR2 from the germline V gene are SEHNR and FQNEAQ (reference sequence). V shed 4 bases and J 2 bases; nucleotides not matched to a gene: 6. The CDR3 loop is CASSSTGGLPYEQYF. The CDR3 DNA sequence: TGTGCCAGCAGCTCGACAGGGGGTCTCCCCTACGAGCAGTACTTC. The variable domain in full, with the rest retrieved from reference TRBV7-9 and TRBJ2-7, is DTGVSQNPRHKITKRGQNVTFRCDPISEHNRLYWYRQTLGQGPEFLTYFQNEAQLEKSRLLSDRFSAERPKGSFSTLEIQRTEQGDSAMYLCASSSTGGLPYEQYFGPGTRLTVT.

The genes are TRBV5-1 and TRBJ1-6; 7 bases match TRBD1. The CDR3 covers 14 residues. Germline V gene sequence: CDR1 SGHRS, CDR2 YFSETQ. The V gene end was trimmed by 6 bases and the J gene end by 6 bases; junction bases not matched to a gene: 6. The CDR3 DNA is TGCGCCAGCACCCCGGGACAGCCTAATTCACCCCTCCACTTT. Its protein is CASTPGQPNSPLHF. Based on the CDR3 plus reference TRBV5-1 and TRBJ1-6, the full variable domain is KAGVTQTPRYLIKTRGQQVTLSCSPISGHRSVSWYQQTPGQGLQFLFEYFSETQRNKGNFPGRFSGRQFSNSRSEMNVSTLELGDSALYLCASTPGQPNSPLHFGNGTRLTVT.

In this sample, this clonotype turned up many times. The rearrangement joins TRBV10-2 to TRBJ2-1; TRBD2 matches 9 bases. Looked up from germline, CDR1 is WSHSY and CDR2 is SAAADI. Germline trimming cut 7 bases from V and 3 bases from J; bases unmatched to any gene: 4. CDR3 size: 14 residues. The CDR3, as DNA: TGCGCCAGCACTAGCGGGGCATTCTACAATGAGCAGTTCTTC. It is translated as CASTSGAFYNEQFF.

This clonotype was seen repeatedly, ten times or more. The rearrangement links TRBV9 to TRBJ2-1; no clear D gene. This CDR3 has 14 residues. CDR1 and CDR2 from the germline V gene are SGDLS and YYNGEE. Trimming removed 5 bases from V and 8 bases from J, with 17 bases in between. CDR3 sequence reads: CASSARGKQDEQFF. CDR3 in DNA: TGTGCCAGCAGTGCAAGAGGAAAGCAGGATGAGCAGTTCTTC.

Concerning this clonotype itself: An end of the junction differs from the germline gene, which may be a read error. V gene TRBV20-1 combines with J gene TRBJ2-7; TRBD1 aligns across 9 bases. There are 14 residues in the CDR3. Germline values: CDR1 DFQATT, CDR2 SNEGSKA (reference sequence). The chain's CDR3 is CGAPNRGPDYEQYF. In DNA, the CDR3 is TGCGGTGCACCTAACAGGGGGCCCGACTACGAGCAGTACTTC.

Only a few counts were recorded for this clonotype. The chain combines TRBV12-3 or TRBV12-4 with TRBJ2-7; D might be TRBD2 (5 bases). V was shortened by 9 bases and J by 2 bases, with 26 bases between the two germline ends. The CDR3 totals 17 residues. CDR3 in amino acids: CARTSTSLYSRPYEQYF. The DNA for the CDR3 is TGTGCCAGAACTAGTACCTCTCTCTACAGCCGTCCCTACGAGCAGTACTTC.

The sample holds many counts of this clonotype. V usage is TRBV28 and J usage is TRBJ1-2, with D uncertain. This CDR3 comprises 11 residues. Trimming left V 6 bases short and J 8 bases short, with 10 bases between. From germline, CDR1 is MDHEN and CDR2 SYDVKM. The DNA of the CDR3 is TGTGCCAGCAGCTCGTCTTGGGGCTACACCTTC. Translating gives CASSSSWGYTF.

This clonotype occurred many times. This rearrangement joins TRBV6-1 to TRBJ2-1, with a tentative D call TRBD2 (6 bases). Deletions cut 5 bases from V and 9 bases from J, with 11 bases between. The CDR3 totals 12 residues. The germline CDR1 and CDR2 sequences are MNHNS and SASEGT. The CDR3 sequence is CASSPGLGEQFF. The CDR3 DNA is TGTGCCAGCAGTCCGGGACTCGGTGAGCAGTTCTTC.

V is TRBV4-1 and J is TRBJ2-5, with TRBD1 as a possible D gene (6 bases). The CDR3 totals 15 residues. CDR1 is MGHRA and CDR2 is YSYEKL in the germline V gene. Deletions cut 3 bases from V and 11 bases from J, with 22 bases between. The CDR3 spells CASSQGTQPDNEQYF. The CDR3 nucleotides read TGCGCCAGCAGCCAGGGGACACAACCCGACAATGAGCAGTACTTC.

This sequence joins TRBV5-1 and TRBJ1-4; 10 bases are shared with TRBD1. This CDR3 has 15 amino acids. J was trimmed by 6 bases and V by 4 bases; bases with no gene match: 6. Germline V gives CDR1 SGHRS, CDR2 YFSETQ. DNA of the CDR3: TGCGCCAGCAGCCGAGACAGGGGGCAGGATGAAAAACTGTTTTTT. Translating gives CASSRDRGQDEKLFF. The full variable domain, with the rest looked up from reference TRBV5-1 and TRBJ1-4, is KAGVTQTPRYLIKTRGQQVTLSCSPISGHRSVSWYQQTPGQGLQFLFEYFSETQRNKGNFPGRFSGRQFSNSRSEMNVSTLELGDSALYLCASSRDRGQDEKLFFGSGTQLSVL.

Many counts were recorded for this clonotype. The chain couples TRBV20-1 to TRBJ2-4; perhaps TRBD1 as D (6 bases). Trimming stripped 1 base from V and 9 bases from J, with 10 bases between. The length of the CDR3 is 12 residues. Germline CDR1 reads DFQATT; CDR2 reads SNEGSKA (reference sequence). CDR3: CSARAVGGIQYF. The CDR3 DNA is TGCAGTGCTAGAGCGGTAGGGGGCATTCAGTACTTC.

There are many counts of this clonotype. The chain employs TRBV7-9 and TRBJ2-1, with D tentatively TRBD2 (6 bases). This CDR3 region has 14 residues. V was clipped by 1 base and J by 3 bases, with 7 bases between them. Germline loops: CDR1 SEHNR, CDR2 FQNEAQ (reference sequence). This chain's CDR3 is CASSLVGGYNEQFF. CDR3 in DNA: TGTGCCAGCAGCTTAGTCGGGGGCTACAATGAGCAGTTCTTC.

This clonotype appeared many times. This chain links TRBV5-1 with TRBJ2-7; 8 bases agree with TRBD1. V was pared by 3 bases and J by 5 bases, with 7 bases of the junction left unmatched. The V gene's germline CDR1 is SGHRS and CDR2 YFSETQ. The CDR3 is 14 amino acids. CDR3 amino acids: CASSSNGQGNEQYF. The CDR3 nucleotides are TGCGCCAGCAGCTCTAATGGACAGGGCAACGAGCAGTACTTC.

This clonotype showed up just a few times. The chain uses TRBV5-1 and TRBJ2-1, with 9 positions matching TRBD1. The CDR3 has 16 residues. Trimming took 0 bases from V and 7 from J; bases not matched to a gene: 8. Per the germline V gene, CDR1 is SGHRS and CDR2 is YFSETQ. The CDR3 loop is CASSLAQPGQGNEQFF. CDR3 DNA sequence: TGCGCCAGCAGCTTGGCCCAACCCGGACAGGGGAATGAGCAGTTCTTC.

There are a few counts of this clonotype. A much larger clone lies one base from this, so it may be a read error. The chain combines TRBV29-1 with TRBJ2-1; possible D gene TRBD1, 5 bases. V lost 7 bases and J lost 2, with 15 bases in between. The CDR3 is 14 amino acids. Germline lookup yields CDR1 SQVTM and CDR2 ANQGSEA. In DNA, the CDR3 is TGCAGCGCAGGGTGGACGGCTACCTACAATGAGCAGTTCTTC. Translated: CSAGWTATYNEQFF.

This clonotype occurred many times. The chain links TRBV18 to TRBJ2-7; 10 bases are shared with TRBD1. Trimming took 0 bases from V and 4 from J; bases not matched to a gene: 3. The CDR3 consists of 15 residues. Looked up from germline, CDR1 is KGHSH and CDR2 is LQKENI. Here the CDR3 reads CASSPPRDRGYEQYF. The CDR3, as DNA: TGTGCCAGCTCACCACCTCGGGACAGGGGTTACGAGCAGTACTTC.

Points on this clonotype: The germline gene is not matched at one end of the junction; a read error may be the cause. V and J are TRBV28 and TRBJ2-7; D remains ambiguous. This CDR3 has 10 residues. The germline gives CDR1 MDHEN, CDR2 SYDVKM. In DNA, the CDR3 is TGTGCCAGCAGTCTAGACGAGCGGTACTTC. It translates to CASSLDERYF.

This clonotype was detected many times. V usage is TRBV7-2 and J usage is TRBJ2-3; TRBD1 might be the D (6 bases). Germline V gives CDR1 SGHTA, CDR2 FQGNSA. V dropped 2 bases and J dropped 2 bases, with 11 bases sitting between them. The CDR3 runs to 15 residues. CDR3 sequence reads: CASSLTWGPTDTQYF. CDR3 nucleotides: TGTGCCAGCAGCTTAACTTGGGGGCCCACAGATACGCAGTATTTT. Supplemented by reference TRBV7-2 and TRBJ2-3, the full variable domain reads GAGVSQSPSNKVTEKGKDVELRCDPISGHTALYWYRQSLGQGLEFLIYFQGNSAPDKSGLPSDRFSAERTGGSVSTLTIQRTQQEDSAVYLCASSLTWGPTDTQYFGPGTRLTVL.

This clonotype was counted only a few times. A much bigger clone sits one base away, suggesting this may be a read error. The chain links TRBV4-1 to TRBJ1-2; D call uncertain. The CDR3 runs to 13 residues. From germline, CDR1 is MGHRA and CDR2 YSYEKL. Trimming shortened V by 4 bases and J by 4 bases, and 10 bases separated the two germline ends. The CDR3 here is CASSRKGLYGYTF. Written as DNA, the CDR3 is TGCGCCAGCAGCCGTAAAGGGCTCTATGGCTACACCTTC.

With regard to this clonotype: Possible read error: a much larger clone is one base away. The gene calls are TRBV7-9 and TRBJ2-5; no firm D call. The V and J ends lost 3 bases and 11 bases respectively, with 13 bases between them. The CDR3 has 12 amino acids. CDR1 and CDR2 from the germline V gene are SEHNR and FQNEAQ (reference sequence). The chain's CDR3 is CASSFGNNEQYF. The CDR3 nucleotides are TGTGCCAGCAGCTTCGGCAACAATGAGCAGTACTTC.

CDR3 residues: CASSRSGGNQPQHF. The CDR3 region has the DNA TGCGCCAGCAGCCGGTCGGGTGGCAATCAGCCCCAGCATTTT. The rearrangement uses TRBV5-1 and TRBJ1-5, with D uncertain. CDR1 SGHRS and CDR2 YFSETQ come from the germline V gene. The V end was cut by 4 bases, the J end by 2 bases, with 10 bases between. The CDR3 is made up of 14 amino acids.

This clonotype was seen only a few times. V is TRBV6-1 and J is TRBJ1-2; 7 bases align to TRBD1. Germline trimming cut 5 bases from V and 7 bases from J; bases unmatched to any gene: 4. CDR1 MNHNS and CDR2 SASEGT come from the germline V gene. The CDR3 length is 12 residues. The DNA for the CDR3 is TGTGCCAGCAGTATGACAGGGTTTGGCTACACCTTC. This translates into CASSMTGFGYTF.